Each of the 7 T cell receptor beta chains below was sequenced from the same sample in a study of brain T cells in children with intractable seizures. Noted time point: blood from clinic visit 5 months post-surgery; TSC patient then seizure free. Clones were sequenced by immunoSEQ multiplex PCR, and TCRdb holds only the in-frame ones, with some missing. The table has hundreds of thousands of clones, over 90% seen once. The sequenced sample was peripheral blood, obtained around 5 months after surgery. These receptor sequences come from a boy younger than two with tuberous sclerosis and intractable seizures.

This clone was seen only once. The V gene is TRBV7-9, the J gene TRBJ2-7, with D possibly matching TRBD2 (6 bases). The V gene lost 5 bases and the J gene lost 6 bases, with 23 bases spanning the gap. Per germline, CDR1 SEHNR and CDR2 FQNEAQ (reference sequence). The CDR3 has 16 residues. The CDR3 is CASSPPGRGKDSEQYF. In DNA, the CDR3 is TGTGCCAGCAGCCCACCCGGGAGAGGGAAGGACTCCGAGCAGTACTTC.

V and J are TRBV7-2 and TRBJ2-5, with 11 bases aligning to TRBD1. Germline trimming cut 3 bases from V and 4 bases from J; bases unmatched to any gene: 4. This CDR3 is 15 amino acids long. Germline CDR1 reads SGHTA; CDR2 reads FQGNSA. DNA of the CDR3: TGTGCCAGCAGCTTGGGGGGACAGGGGGGAGAGACCCAGTACTTC. Encoded protein: CASSLGGQGGETQYF.

The CDR3 DNA reads TGTGCCAGACAGGACAGGGGCGAAGAGACCCAGTACTTC. This codes for CARQDRGEETQYF. The chain combines TRBV19 with TRBJ2-5, with 9 positions matching TRBD1. The V and J ends lost 9 bases and 3 bases, in that order; junction bases with no gene match: 5. The V gene's germline CDR1 is LNHDA and CDR2 SQIVND (reference sequence). This CDR3 is built from 13 residues.

The V gene is TRBV19, the J gene TRBJ2-1; TRBD2 agrees at 12 bases. The V gene end was trimmed by 3 bases and the J gene end by 3 bases; junction bases not matched to a gene: 12. The CDR3 contains 19 residues. Germline V gene data show CDR1 as LNHDA and CDR2 as SQIVND (reference sequence). CDR3 bases: TGTGCCAGTAGTATTCTCCCCCGACTAGCGGGAGATTTCTACAATGAGCAGTTCTTC. Amino acid sequence: CASSILPRLAGDFYNEQFF. Supplemented by reference TRBV19 and TRBJ2-1, the full variable domain reads DGGITQSPKYLFRKEGQNVTLSCEQNLNHDAMYWYRQDPGQGLRLIYYSQIVNDFQKGDIAEGYSVSREKKESFPLTVTSAQKNPTAFYLCASSILPRLAGDFYNEQFFGPGTRLTVL.

This rearrangement joins TRBV27 to TRBJ2-1; perhaps TRBD1 as D (8 bases). Trimming took 4 bases from V and 10 from J, leaving 23 bases between them. The CDR3 runs 16 residues. Germline CDR1 MNHEY, CDR2 SMNVEV (reference sequence). The CDR3 nucleotides are TGTGCCAGCAGTTCAGCGGGACAGGTTGCTAATGGGGAGCAGTTCTTC. It codes for CASSSAGQVANGEQFF.

The gene calls are TRBV4-2 and TRBJ2-3; TRBD2 aligns across 11 bases. The germline gives CDR1 LGHNA, CDR2 YNFKEQ. Germline trimming cut 4 bases from V and 2 bases from J; bases unmatched to any gene: 5. CDR3 length: 16 amino acids. The CDR3 DNA reads as TGTGCCAGCAGCCCACTAGCGGGGGCCGACACAGATACGCAGTATTTT. It translates to CASSPLAGADTDTQYF.

The chain joins TRBV18 to TRBJ1-1, with D possibly TRBD1 on 6 matching bases. Trimming removed 5 bases at V and 5 bases at J, with 18 bases between. Germline assignment: CDR1 KGHSH and CDR2 LQKENI. The CDR3 contains 15 residues. The chain's CDR3 is CASSTTGGGSTEAFF. DNA of the CDR3: TGTGCCAGCTCAACGACCGGGGGCGGGTCGACTGAAGCTTTCTTT.